This T cell receptor (beta chain) was identified during a study of control samples from healthy donors and cancer patients. Assay used: immunoSEQ multiplex PCR; TCRdb lists only in-frame clones, some missing. The data hold over 200,000 clones, with roughly 87% observed a single time. The V end lost 2 bases, the J end lost 2 bases, and 11 bases lay between the germline ends. The CDR3 totals 15 residues. Germline V gives CDR1 MNHEY, CDR2 SVGAGI. The sequence came from a woman aged 55-75 years with lung cancer. The chain couples TRBV6-5 to TRBJ2-3; D is perhaps TRBD1 (5 bases). Sequenced sample: PBMCs. The CDR3 coding sequence is TGTGCCAGCAGTTACGGGGCGGTGATCACAGATACGCAGTATTTT. This gives the protein CASSYGAVITDTQYF.